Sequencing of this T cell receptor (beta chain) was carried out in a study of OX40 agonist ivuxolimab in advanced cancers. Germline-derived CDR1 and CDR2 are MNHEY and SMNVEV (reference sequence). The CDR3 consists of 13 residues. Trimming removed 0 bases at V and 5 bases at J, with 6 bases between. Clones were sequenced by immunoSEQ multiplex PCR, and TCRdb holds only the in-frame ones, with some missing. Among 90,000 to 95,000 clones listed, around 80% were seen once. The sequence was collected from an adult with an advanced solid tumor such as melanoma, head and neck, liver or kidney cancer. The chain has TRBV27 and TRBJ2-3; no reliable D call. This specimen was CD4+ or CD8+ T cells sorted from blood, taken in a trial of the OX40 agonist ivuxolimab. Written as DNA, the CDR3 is TGTGCCAGCAGTTTATCTCGGCTAGATACGCAGTATTTT. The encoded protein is CASSLSRLDTQYF.